Presented here are 28 T cell receptor beta chains from one specimen sequenced in a study of blood T cells in healthy people across ages. A second PCR, run for about 7 to 11 cycles, used a sample-barcoded 5' primer plus a J-beta primer mix. In TCRdb, the 5' RACE reads were re-called with MiXCR into one record per CDR3 protein. The sample contains 1.8 million or so distinct CDR3 sequences, about 39% of which appear only once. Sequenced: blood. The receptors were sampled from a human donor in good health.

The rearrangement uses TRBV7-2 and TRBJ2-5, with no clear D. The J call is in doubt because the DNA end fits TRBJ2-7 better. The CDR3 consists of 12 residues. From germline, CDR1 is SGHTA and CDR2 FQGNSA. The CDR3 reads CASSQDWHEQYF. The CDR3 DNA is TGTGCCAGCAGCCAAGACTGGCACGAGCAGTACTTC.

This chain joins TRBV20-1 and TRBJ1-2; D call uncertain. V lost 7 bases, J lost 2 bases, and 17 bases lay in between. This CDR3 region has 14 residues. The germline gives CDR1 DFQATT, CDR2 SNEGSKA (reference sequence). DNA for the CDR3: TGCAGTGTGGGCGGAACGCTAAGAAACTATGGCTACACCTTC. This encodes CSVGGTLRNYGYTF.

This rearrangement joins TRBV6-2 or TRBV6-3 to TRBJ2-6, with D possibly TRBD1 on 6 matching bases. The V and J ends lost 6 bases and 2 bases respectively, with 14 bases between them. CDR3 length: 16 amino acids. Germline V gives CDR1 MNHEY, CDR2 SVGEGT. The CDR3 DNA reads as TGTGCCAGCAGGGCAACAGGGTTGGCTGGGGCCAACGTCCTGACTTTC. Its protein is CASRATGLAGANVLTF.

Of note for this clonotype: The junction departs from germline at one end; a sequencing error may be responsible. The V gene is TRBV20-1, the J gene TRBJ2-3; D may match TRBD1 or TRBD2 (5 bases each). Germline values: CDR1 DFQATT, CDR2 SNEGSKA (reference sequence). The CDR3 runs 16 residues. CDR3 sequence: CSASPVEGEVTDMQYF. In nucleotides, the CDR3 is TGCAGTGCTAGTCCCGTTGAGGGCGAAGTGACAGATATGCAGTATTTT.

This clonotype has a handful of counts. The chain links TRBV14 to TRBJ1-1; D gene ambiguous. Germline V CDR1 and CDR2: SGHDN, FVKESK. This CDR3 has 13 residues. The germline V and J ends were trimmed by 4 bases and 1 base, with 7 bases remaining between them. This CDR3 is CASSRWRNTEAFF. The CDR3 region has the DNA TGTGCCAGCAGCCGGTGGAGGAACACTGAAGCTTTCTTT.

The chain links TRBV7-2 to TRBJ2-3, with 8 bases matching TRBD2. J lost 2 bases, V lost 3 bases, and 10 bases had no gene match. The CDR3 covers 17 residues. Germline assignment: CDR1 SGHTA and CDR2 FQGNSA. CDR3 sequence (DNA): TGTGCCAGCAGCTTCTTGGGCGGGGGGACAAACACAGATACGCAGTATTTT. Translation gives CASSFLGGGTNTDTQYF. Based on the CDR3 plus reference TRBV7-2 and TRBJ2-3, the full variable domain is GAGVSQSPSNKVTEKGKDVELRCDPISGHTALYWYRQSLGQGLEFLIYFQGNSAPDKSGLPSDRFSAERTGGSVSTLTIQRTQQEDSAVYLCASSFLGGGTNTDTQYFGPGTRLTVL.

This chain uses TRBV29-1 with TRBJ2-4; TRBD1 or TRBD2 may be the D gene (5 bases each). Gene TRBJ2-7 matches the end of the DNA better, so the J call may be wrong. CDR1 SQVTM and CDR2 ANQGSEA come from the germline V gene. The CDR3 extends over 12 amino acids. The CDR3 loop is CSGGDGNCEQYF. The CDR3 DNA reads TGCAGCGGAGGGGACGGGAACTGCGAGCAGTACTTC.

The chain is built from TRBV20-1 and TRBJ1-2; D not certain. This CDR3 is 11 amino acids long. Germline-derived CDR1 and CDR2 are DFQATT and SNEGSKA (reference sequence). Trimming took off 3 bases at V and 5 bases at J, with 7 bases between the two ends. CDR3 DNA sequence: TGCAGTGCTAGTATTCGGTATGGCTACACCTTC. It translates to CSASIRYGYTF.

This chain links TRBV6-5 with TRBJ2-1; unclear D gene. This CDR3 spans 14 amino acids. Germline V CDR1 and CDR2: MNHEY, SVGAGI. V gave up 2 bases and J gave up 10 bases, with 15 bases separating them. Here the CDR3 reads CASSYRSVSYEQFF. In nucleotides, the CDR3 is TGTGCCAGCAGTTACCGCTCAGTCTCCTACGAGCAGTTCTTC.

This clonotype has more than one count but fewer than ten. The V call is TRBV7-4, the J call TRBJ1-5, with D perhaps matching TRBD1 (5 bases). With 4 bases removed from V and 4 bases from J, the gap between germline ends came to 17 bases. Germline V gene sequence: CDR1 SGHVT, CDR2 SQSDAQ. The CDR3 loop spans 16 amino acids. CDR3 DNA: TGTGCCAGCAGCTCTACACAGGCCGTACAGAATCAGCCCCAGCATTTT. Its protein product is CASSSTQAVQNQPQHF.

The CDR3 nucleotides are TGCAGTGCTAGAGATGCACTAGCGGGTTTCCACAATGAGCAGTTCTTC. Its translation is CSARDALAGFHNEQFF. The V gene is TRBV20-1, the J gene TRBJ2-1, with 9 bases lining up with TRBD2. CDR1 and CDR2 (germline): DFQATT, SNEGSKA (reference sequence). Trimming removed 0 bases from V and 5 bases from J; junction bases left unmatched: 8. The CDR3 totals 16 residues.

This chain connects TRBV7-6 to TRBJ2-1; TRBD1 agrees at 7 bases. CDR1 is SGHVS, CDR2 FNYEAQ, per germline. Losses at the gene ends were 3 bases for V and 4 bases for J; bases not matched to a gene: 12. This CDR3 comprises 17 residues. CDR3 DNA: TGTGCCAGCAGCTTTCGCAGGGACAGCCCGACTTACAATGAGCAGTTCTTC. Its translation is CASSFRRDSPTYNEQFF.

A word on this clonotype: No conserved phenylalanine or tryptophan is present at the end of the CDR3, so a read error is the likely explanation. The V and J genes are TRBV12-3 or TRBV12-4 and TRBJ1-2; D is ambiguous. The CDR3 length is 13 residues. Trimming took 3 bases from V and 2 from J, leaving 7 bases between them. Written as DNA, the CDR3 is TGTGCCAGCAGTTTTGGAGCGAACTATGGCTACACCGTC. This encodes CASSFGANYGYTV.

This chain uses TRBV6-1 with TRBJ1-1; D unclear. There are 15 residues in the CDR3. With 1 base removed from V and 5 bases from J, the gap between germline ends came to 14 bases. Per germline, CDR1 MNHNS and CDR2 SASEGT. In nucleotides, the CDR3 is TGTGCCAGCAGTGAAGAGAACAACCGGATGACTGAAGCTTTCTTT. Translated, it gives CASSEENNRMTEAFF.

There are many counts of this clonotype. The rearrangement joins TRBV7-2 to TRBJ2-1; D may be TRBD2 (6 bases). CDR3 length: 15 residues. Trimming removed 4 bases at V and 4 bases at J, with 14 bases between. The germline V gene has CDR1 SGHTA and CDR2 FQGNSA. The CDR3 DNA reads TGTGCCAGCAGCTCCGGGACTCCCCTTTACAATGAGCAGTTCTTC. Translated: CASSSGTPLYNEQFF.

This clonotype has more than one count but fewer than ten. This chain connects TRBV4-3 to TRBJ2-7; D call uncertain. The CDR3 runs to 15 residues. V was trimmed by 2 bases and J by 4 bases, leaving 15 bases between them. CDR1 is LGHNA and CDR2 is YSLEER in the germline V gene. The CDR3 loop reads CASSQSWGKSYEQYF. The CDR3 coding sequence is TGCGCCAGCAGCCAAAGCTGGGGAAAAAGTTACGAGCAGTACTTC.

The chain uses TRBV5-1 and TRBJ1-2; tentative D call: TRBD1 (6 bases). Per the germline V gene, CDR1 is SGHRS and CDR2 is YFSETQ. The CDR3 spans 17 residues. Deletions cut 5 bases from V and 5 bases from J, with 25 bases between. The DNA of the CDR3 is TGCGCCAGCAGGGCTAAGATGGGACGGGGGGCCCGTTATGGCTACACCTTC. It translates to CASRAKMGRGARYGYTF. Full variable domain (rest looked up from reference TRBV5-1 and TRBJ1-2): KAGVTQTPRYLIKTRGQQVTLSCSPISGHRSVSWYQQTPGQGLQFLFEYFSETQRNKGNFPGRFSGRQFSNSRSEMNVSTLELGDSALYLCASRAKMGRGARYGYTFGSGTRLTVV.

The chain links TRBV12-5 to TRBJ2-1; 9 positions agree with TRBD2. Germline trimming cut 2 bases from V and 11 bases from J; bases unmatched to any gene: 4. CDR1 and CDR2 from the germline V gene are LGHNT and FRNRAP. There are 13 residues in the CDR3. CDR3 nucleotide sequence: TGTGCTAGTGGTTTGCCCGGGACTAGCAAGCAGTTCTTC. It specifies CASGLPGTSKQFF.

The J gene is TRBJ2-4, the V gene TRBV12-3 or TRBV12-4; 13 nucleotides agree with TRBD2. Unmatched junction bases numbered 3, after V lost 7 bases and J lost 3 bases. The CDR3 runs to 15 residues. The CDR3 bases are TGTGCCAGCAAGAGACTAGCGGGGGGCAAAAACATTCAGTACTTC. It is translated as CASKRLAGGKNIQYF.

The V call is TRBV29-1, the J call TRBJ1-2, with TRBD1 as a possible D gene (5 bases). Germline-derived CDR1 and CDR2 are SQVTM and ANQGSEA. The CDR3 has 11 amino acids. The V end lost 6 bases, the J end lost 4 bases, and 9 bases lay between the germline ends. This CDR3 is CSVAGCYGYTF. In DNA form, the CDR3 reads TGCAGCGTAGCAGGGTGCTATGGCTACACCTTC.

This sequence joins TRBV28 and TRBJ1-1, with D possibly being TRBD1 (6 bases). The ends were cut back, 9 bases at V and 4 bases at J, with 24 bases in the middle. The CDR3 totals 16 residues. Germline CDR1 and CDR2: MDHEN and SYDVKM. The CDR3 nucleotides are TGTGCCAGTTTACCCAGGGGAAAGGAGTGGAGCACTGAAGCTTTCTTT. As protein: CASLPRGKEWSTEAFF.

This clonotype was found a few times. The gene calls are TRBV7-2 and TRBJ2-7; D not resolved. CDR3 length: 14 residues. Germline V gene lookup returns CDR1 SGHTA and CDR2 FQGNSA. Deletions cut 1 base from V and 2 bases from J, with 9 bases between. This chain's CDR3 is CASSLVGSAYEQYF. As DNA, the CDR3 is TGTGCCAGCAGCTTAGTTGGCAGCGCCTACGAGCAGTACTTC.

The chain is built from TRBV27 and TRBJ1-1; D not resolved. The germline gives CDR1 MNHEY, CDR2 SMNVEV (reference sequence). CDR3 length: 14 amino acids. The V end lost 4 bases, the J end lost 5 bases, and 14 bases lay between the germline ends. The CDR3 reads CASSYGLRGTEAFF. The CDR3 DNA reads TGTGCCAGCAGTTACGGCTTACGAGGGACTGAAGCTTTCTTT.

The chain carries TRBV20-1 and TRBJ1-1; D remains unclear. CDR3 length: 13 amino acids. Germline CDR1 DFQATT, CDR2 SNEGSKA (reference sequence). V lost 3 bases and J lost 5, with 13 bases in between. The CDR3 DNA is TGCAGTGCTAGCCATAGAAGGTGGACTGAAGCTTTCTTT. Encoded protein: CSASHRRWTEAFF.

This clonotype appeared once. This chain links TRBV24-1 with TRBJ2-1, with D possibly being TRBD1 (7 bases). The CDR3 consists of 16 residues. CDR1 is KGHDR, CDR2 SFDVKD, per germline. With 1 base removed from V and 11 bases from J, the gap between germline ends came to 20 bases. CDR3 region: CATSDFSTVQGGQQFF. CDR3 DNA sequence: TGTGCCACCAGTGATTTTTCCACAGTTCAGGGGGGTCAGCAGTTCTTC.

About this clonotype: The conserved closing phenylalanine or tryptophan is absent in this CDR3, likely reflecting a read error. The chain carries TRBV29-1 and TRBJ1-1, with TRBD1 identical over 9 bases. With 4 bases clipped from V and 0 bases from J, the junction kept 15 bases outside the gene matches. CDR1 is SQVTM and CDR2 is ANQGSEA in the germline V gene. The CDR3 covers 18 residues. The CDR3 reads CSVAGVTGGAGLNTEAFV. DNA for the CDR3: TGCAGCGTTGCGGGTGTCACAGGGGGCGCCGGATTGAACACTGAAGCTTTCGTT.

The chain recombines TRBV3-1 with TRBJ2-7; D unclear. V lost 11 bases and J 0 bases, leaving 8 bases between the germline ends. Germline assignment: CDR1 LGHDT and CDR2 YNNKEL (reference sequence). CDR3 size: 11 residues. The CDR3 sequence: CACDNSYEQYF. In DNA form, the CDR3 reads TGTGCCTGTGACAACTCCTACGAGCAGTACTTC.

This clonotype has a handful of counts. CDR3 sequence: CASSYNRGMAEAFF. Written as DNA, the CDR3 is TGTGCCAGCAGTTACAACAGGGGGATGGCTGAAGCTTTCTTT. This chain joins TRBV6-5 and TRBJ1-1; 8 positions match TRBD1. CDR3 length equals 14 residues. From germline, CDR1 is MNHEY and CDR2 SVGAGI. V gave up 2 bases and J gave up 6 bases; unmatched junction bases: 5.